This T cell receptor beta chain was recovered during a study of shared clonotypes between healthy human individuals. Broader study findings: Shared clonotypes: about 5.3% naive CD4, about 3.5% naive CD8, less than 2.5% memory CD4, approximately 0.41% memory CD8. The sampled material consisted only of blood, and tissue repertoires are likely to differ.

This clone was counted a few times. Its antigen remains unidentified. Within Nashville, Tennessee resided all donors, each a Caucasian adult. TCRdb's copy holds only in-frame clones and misses some; the assay was immunoSEQ multiplex PCR. Found here are around 990,000 clones, roughly 80% of them singletons; the top ten hold approximately 0.95%. V was pared by 2 bases and J by 1 base, with 8 bases between. The CDR3 is 14 residues long. CDR1 is MGHDK, CDR2 SYGVNS, per germline. This TCR derives from a young man in good health. Some clones in this sample may be carry-over from other donors' samples. The chain is built from TRBV25-1 and TRBJ1-1, with D uncertain. Sequenced material: memory CD4+ T cells from PBMCs. Subset: CD45RA-negative fraction. The CDR3 nucleotides read TGTGCCAGCAGTGAAACATACAGGAACACTGAAGCTTTCTTT. Residues: CASSETYRNTEAFF.